One T cell receptor beta chain is described in this entry. Antigen specificity is unknown. The CDR3 loop spans 15 amino acids. Germline CDR1 MDHEN, CDR2 SYDVKM. The V and J ends lost 4 bases and 0 bases, in that order; junction bases with no gene match: 3. The data belong to a study of Ad26.COV2.S vaccination and SARS-CoV-2 variants. Study-level findings and limits: Vaccine recipients and placebo recipients showed similar non-spike TCR breadth.

Treatment noted: roughly 18 received Ad26.COV2.S at low or high dose, single or two shots; about 5 received placebo; per-sample allocation not given. On day 63 after the first injection, vaccine and placebo recipients gave samples. The protocol was immunoSEQ multiplex PCR, while the TCRdb copy is restricted to in-frame clones and leaves out a portion. Of a few hundred thousand clones listed, around 91% were seen once; the top ten hold less than 4.5%. The rearrangement joins TRBV28 to TRBJ2-7; the match to TRBD2 covers 10 bases. This receptor was taken from a person aged 18-65 years who received the Ad26.COV2.S COVID-19 vaccine or a placebo. Sequences were derived from peripheral blood, sampled in a trial of Ad26.COV2.S vaccine versus placebo. The CDR3 protein is CASSSSSGSSYEQYF. The DNA for the CDR3 is TGTGCCAGCAGTTCCTCTAGCGGGAGCTCCTACGAGCAGTACTTC.